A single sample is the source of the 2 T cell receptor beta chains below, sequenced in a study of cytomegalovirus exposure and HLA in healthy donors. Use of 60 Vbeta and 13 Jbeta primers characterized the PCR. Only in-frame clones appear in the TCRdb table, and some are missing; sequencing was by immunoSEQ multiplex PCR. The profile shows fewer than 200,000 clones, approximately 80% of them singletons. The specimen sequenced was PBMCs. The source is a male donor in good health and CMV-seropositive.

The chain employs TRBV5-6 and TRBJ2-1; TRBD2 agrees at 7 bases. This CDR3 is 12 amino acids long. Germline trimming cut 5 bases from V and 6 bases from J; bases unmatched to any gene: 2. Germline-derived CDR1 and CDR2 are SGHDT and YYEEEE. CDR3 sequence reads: CASRAGPNEQFF. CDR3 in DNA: TGTGCCAGCAGAGCGGGACCCAATGAGCAGTTCTTC.

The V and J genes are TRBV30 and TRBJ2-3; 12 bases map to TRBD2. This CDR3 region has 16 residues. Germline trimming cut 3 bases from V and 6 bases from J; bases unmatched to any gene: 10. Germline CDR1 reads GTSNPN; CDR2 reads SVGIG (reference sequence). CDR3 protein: CAWRVPLAGGLDTQYF. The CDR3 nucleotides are TGTGCCTGGAGAGTTCCTCTAGCGGGGGGGCTGGATACGCAGTATTTT.